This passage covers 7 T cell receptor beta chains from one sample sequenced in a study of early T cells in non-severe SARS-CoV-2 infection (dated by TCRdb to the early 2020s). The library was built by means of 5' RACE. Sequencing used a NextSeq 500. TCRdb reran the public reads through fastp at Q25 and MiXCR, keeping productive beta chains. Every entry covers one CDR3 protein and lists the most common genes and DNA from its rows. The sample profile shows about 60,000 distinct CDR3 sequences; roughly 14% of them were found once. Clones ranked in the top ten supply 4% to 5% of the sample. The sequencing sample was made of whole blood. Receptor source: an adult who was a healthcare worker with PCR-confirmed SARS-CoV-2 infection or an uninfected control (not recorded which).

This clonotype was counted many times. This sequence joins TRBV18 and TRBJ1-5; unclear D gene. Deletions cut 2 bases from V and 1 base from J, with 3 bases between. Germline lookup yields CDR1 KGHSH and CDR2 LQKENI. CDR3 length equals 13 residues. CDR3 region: CASSPASNQPQHF. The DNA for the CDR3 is TGTGCCAGCTCACCAGCCAGCAATCAGCCCCAGCATTTT.

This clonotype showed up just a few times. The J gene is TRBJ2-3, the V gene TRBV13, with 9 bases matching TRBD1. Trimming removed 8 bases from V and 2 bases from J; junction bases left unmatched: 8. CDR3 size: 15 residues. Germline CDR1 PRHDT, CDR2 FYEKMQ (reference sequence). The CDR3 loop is CASWDRDRDTDTQYF. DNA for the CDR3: TGTGCCAGCTGGGACCGGGACAGGGACACAGATACGCAGTATTTT.

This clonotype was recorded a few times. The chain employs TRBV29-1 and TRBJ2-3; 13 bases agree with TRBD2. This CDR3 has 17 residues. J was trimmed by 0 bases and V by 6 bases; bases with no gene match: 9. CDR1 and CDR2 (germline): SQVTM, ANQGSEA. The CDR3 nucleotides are TGCAGCGTGGAAACTAGCGGGGGGGCCTCTAGCACAGATACGCAGTATTTT. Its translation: CSVETSGGASSTDTQYF.

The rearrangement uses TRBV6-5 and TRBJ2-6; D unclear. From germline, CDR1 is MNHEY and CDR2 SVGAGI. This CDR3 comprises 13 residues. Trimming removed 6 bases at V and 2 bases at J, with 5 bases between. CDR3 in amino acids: CASRGPGANVLTF. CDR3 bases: TGTGCCAGCAGGGGCCCTGGGGCCAACGTCCTGACTTTC.

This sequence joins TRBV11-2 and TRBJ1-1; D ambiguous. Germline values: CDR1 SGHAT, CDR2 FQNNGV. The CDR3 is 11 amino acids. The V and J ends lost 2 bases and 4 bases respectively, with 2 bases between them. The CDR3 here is CASSLSTEAFF. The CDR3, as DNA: TGTGCCAGCAGCTTAAGCACTGAAGCTTTCTTT.

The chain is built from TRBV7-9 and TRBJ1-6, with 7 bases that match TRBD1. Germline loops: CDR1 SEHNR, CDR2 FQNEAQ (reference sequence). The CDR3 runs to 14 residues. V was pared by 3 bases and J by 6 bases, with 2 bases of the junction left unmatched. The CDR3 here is CASSLTGSNSPLHF. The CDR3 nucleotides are TGTGCCAGCAGCTTGACAGGGTCTAATTCACCCCTCCACTTT.

In DNA form, the CDR3 reads TGTGCCAGCAGCCAGGAACGGGATGAAGCTTTCTTT. Its translation is CASSQERDEAFF. The V gene is TRBV6-5, the J gene TRBJ1-1, with unresolved D. In germline, CDR1 is MNHEY, CDR2 SVGAGI. The CDR3 sequence is 12 residues long. V lost 6 bases to trimming and J lost 7 bases, with 12 bases between them.